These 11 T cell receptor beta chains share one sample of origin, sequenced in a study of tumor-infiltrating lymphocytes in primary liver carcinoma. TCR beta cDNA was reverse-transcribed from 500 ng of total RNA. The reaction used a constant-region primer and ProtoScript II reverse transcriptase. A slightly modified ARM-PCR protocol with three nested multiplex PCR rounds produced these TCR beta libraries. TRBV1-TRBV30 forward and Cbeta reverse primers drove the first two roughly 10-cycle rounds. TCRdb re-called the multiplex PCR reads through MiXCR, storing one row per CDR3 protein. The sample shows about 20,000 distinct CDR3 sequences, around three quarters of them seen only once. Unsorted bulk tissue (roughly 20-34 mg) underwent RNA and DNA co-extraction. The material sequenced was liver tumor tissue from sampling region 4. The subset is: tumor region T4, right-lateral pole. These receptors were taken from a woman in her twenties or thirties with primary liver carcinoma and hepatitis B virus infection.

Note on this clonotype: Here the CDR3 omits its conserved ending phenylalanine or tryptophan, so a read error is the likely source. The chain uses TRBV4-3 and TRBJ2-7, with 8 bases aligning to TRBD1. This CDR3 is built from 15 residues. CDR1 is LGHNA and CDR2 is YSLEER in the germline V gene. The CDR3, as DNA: TGCGCCAGCATCCAAGATCGATGGACAGGGCGAGAGCAGTACTTA. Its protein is CASIQDRWTGREQYL.

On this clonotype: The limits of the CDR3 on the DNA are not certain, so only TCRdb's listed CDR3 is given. The CDR3 loop reads CATSYHCREYF. The chain links TRBV6-5 to TRBJ2-4; the DNA was not used to check the table's D call, TRBD1. Ends included, the CDR3 has 11 residues. From germline, CDR1 is MNHEY and CDR2 SVGAGI.

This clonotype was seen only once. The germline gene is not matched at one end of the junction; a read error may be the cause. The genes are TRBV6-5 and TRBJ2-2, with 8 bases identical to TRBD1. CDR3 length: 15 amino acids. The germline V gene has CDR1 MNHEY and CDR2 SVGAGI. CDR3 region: CASNPRTGFIGEQFF. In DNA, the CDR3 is TGTGCCAGCAATCCGCGGACAGGGTTCATCGGGGAGCAGTTTTTT.

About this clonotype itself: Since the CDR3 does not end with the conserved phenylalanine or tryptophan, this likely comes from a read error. CDR3 sequence: CASSRLAGGAYEQFI. For the CDR3, the DNA is TGTGCCAGCAGCCGATTAGCGGGGGGGGCGTATGAGCAGTTCATC. The chain has TRBV11-3 and TRBJ2-1, with 11 bases fitting TRBD2. This CDR3 spans 15 amino acids. V lost 5 bases and J lost 8; bases outside the gene matches: 8. Germline CDR1 SGHNT, CDR2 YENEEA.

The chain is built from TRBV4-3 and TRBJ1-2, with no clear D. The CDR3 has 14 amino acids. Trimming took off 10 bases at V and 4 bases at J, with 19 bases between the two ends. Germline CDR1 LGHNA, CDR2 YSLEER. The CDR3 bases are TGCGCCACCAGTGCCGAGTTGGAGATCTATGGCTACACCTTC. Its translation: CATSAELEIYGYTF.

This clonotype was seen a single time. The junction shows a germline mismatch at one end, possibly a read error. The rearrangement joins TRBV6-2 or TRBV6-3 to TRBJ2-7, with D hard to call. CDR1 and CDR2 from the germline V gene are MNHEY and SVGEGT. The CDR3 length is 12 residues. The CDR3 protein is CVSSYSTYVQYF. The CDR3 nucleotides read TGTGTCAGCAGTTACTCAACTTACGTGCAGTACTTC.

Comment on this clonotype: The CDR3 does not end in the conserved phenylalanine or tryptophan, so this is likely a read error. DNA of the CDR3: TGTGCAAGCAGCTTAGGAAACCTCCGCGAACAGTACATC. Residues: CASSLGNLREQYI. The rearrangement links TRBV11-1 to TRBJ2-7; D gene uncertain. From germline, CDR1 is SGHAT and CDR2 FQDESV (reference sequence). The CDR3 has 13 residues.

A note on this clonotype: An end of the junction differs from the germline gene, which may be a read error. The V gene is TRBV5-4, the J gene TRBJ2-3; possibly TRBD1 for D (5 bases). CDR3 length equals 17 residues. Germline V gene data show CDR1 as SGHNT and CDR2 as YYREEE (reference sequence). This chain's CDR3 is CANNVDGHPPPTDTHYF. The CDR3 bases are TGTGCCAACAACGTAGACGGACACCCTCCACCCACAGATACGCATTATTTT.

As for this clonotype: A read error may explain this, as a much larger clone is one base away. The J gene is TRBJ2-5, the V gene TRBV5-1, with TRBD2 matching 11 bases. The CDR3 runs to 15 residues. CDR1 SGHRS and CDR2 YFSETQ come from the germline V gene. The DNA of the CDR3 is TGCGCCAGCAGCATACTAGCGGGAGAAGGAGAGGCCCAGTACTTC. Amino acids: CASSILAGEGEAQYF.

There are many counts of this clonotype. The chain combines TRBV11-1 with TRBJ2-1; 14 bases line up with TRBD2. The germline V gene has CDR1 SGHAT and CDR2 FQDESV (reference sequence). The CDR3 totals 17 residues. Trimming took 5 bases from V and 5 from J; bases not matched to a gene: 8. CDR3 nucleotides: TGTGCCAGCAGCCTGGGACTAGCGGGAGAAGTTGACAATGAGCAGTTCTTC. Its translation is CASSLGLAGEVDNEQFF. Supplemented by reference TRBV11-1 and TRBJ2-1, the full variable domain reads EAEVAQSPRYKITEKSQAVAFWCDPISGHATLYWYRQILGQGPELLVQFQDESVVDDSQLPKDRFSAERLKGVDSTLKIQPAELGDSAMYLCASSLGLAGEVDNEQFFGPGTRLTVL.

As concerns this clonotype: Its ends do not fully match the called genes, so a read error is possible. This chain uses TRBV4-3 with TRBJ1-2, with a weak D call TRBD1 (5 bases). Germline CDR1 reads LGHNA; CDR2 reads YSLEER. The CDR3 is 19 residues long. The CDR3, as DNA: TGCGCCAGCAGTCAAGGAGGAAGGGGCAGGACCGCTACTAACTATGGCTACACCTTC. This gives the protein CASSQGGRGRTATNYGYTF.